These 29 T cell receptor beta chains share one sample of origin, sequenced in a study of blood T cell repertoires in COVID-19. Clones were read by immunoSEQ multiplex PCR, and TCRdb kept only the in-frame ones, dropping some. The table lists about 250,000 clones, around four fifths of them singletons. The source material was peripheral blood. All receptors derive from a woman aged 55 to 70 with active or convalescent COVID-19.

About this clone itself: This sample also contains other DNA sequences that code for the same CDR3. The chain is built from TRBV9 and TRBJ2-1; 7 nucleotides align to TRBD2. This CDR3 is 16 amino acids long. V shed 3 bases, J shed 1 base, and the junction held 7 bases outside the gene matches. CDR1 and CDR2 (germline): SGDLS, YYNGEE. The CDR3 DNA is TGTGCCAGCAGCGCTGGTGGGGGGGGGTCCTACAATGAGCAGTTCTTC. Protein product: CASSAGGGGSYNEQFF.

This clone was seen a few times. This chain links TRBV7-9 with TRBJ1-4, with 9 bases aligning to TRBD1. The junction had 2 bases not matched to a gene; V was cut back by 8 bases and J by 4 bases. From germline, CDR1 is SEHNR and CDR2 FQNEAQ (reference sequence). The CDR3 extends over 13 amino acids. CDR3: CASQDRGNEKLFF. CDR3 sequence (DNA): TGTGCCAGCCAGGACAGGGGTAATGAAAAACTGTTTTTT.

This chain links TRBV7-2 with TRBJ1-2; the match to TRBD1 covers 7 bases. The CDR3 is made up of 12 amino acids. The germline CDR1 and CDR2 sequences are SGHTA and FQGNSA. V was clipped by 3 bases and J by 8 bases; unmatched bases: 3. The CDR3 nucleotides are TGTGCCAGCAGCTTCACGGACAGGGGCTACACCTTC. It codes for CASSFTDRGYTF.

The chain couples TRBV4-1 to TRBJ1-1, with TRBD1 matching over 7 bases. After removal of 5 bases from V and 0 bases from J, the junction contained 6 bases not matched to a gene. This CDR3 is 15 amino acids long. Germline CDR1 is MGHRA and CDR2 is YSYEKL. Written as DNA, the CDR3 is TGCGCCAGCAGCGACGTGGGACAGCTGAACACTGAAGCTTTCTTT. Translating it yields CASSDVGQLNTEAFF.

This chain uses TRBV4-1 with TRBJ2-5; D is perhaps TRBD2 (6 bases). The CDR3 covers 16 residues. Trimming took 3 bases from V and 5 from J, leaving 19 bases between them. The germline V gene encodes CDR1 MGHRA and CDR2 YSYEKL. The CDR3: CASSQGWTTSAETQYF. Here the CDR3 DNA reads TGCGCCAGCAGCCAGGGGTGGACTACATCCGCGGAGACCCAGTACTTC.

This chain joins TRBV5-1 and TRBJ1-3; maybe TRBD1 (5 bases). V dropped 0 bases and J dropped 0 bases, with 7 bases sitting between them. The CDR3 covers 15 residues. Germline CDR1 reads SGHRS; CDR2 reads YFSETQ. CDR3 DNA: TGCGCCAGCAGCTTGGACGGGGGCTCTGGAAACACCATATATTTT. It specifies CASSLDGGSGNTIYF.

The chain links TRBV2 to TRBJ2-5; TRBD2 matches 10 bases. Trimming cost V 6 bases and J 2 bases; bases outside gene matches: 15. Germline lookup yields CDR1 SNHLY and CDR2 FYNNEI. This CDR3 is 18 amino acids long. The CDR3 is CASSETGASGGKQETQYF. The CDR3 nucleotides read TGTGCCAGCAGCGAAACAGGGGCTAGCGGGGGAAAGCAAGAGACCCAGTACTTC.

V gene TRBV7-2 combines with J gene TRBJ1-2; possible D gene TRBD1, 6 bases. The CDR3 is 13 residues long. Germline V gene data show CDR1 as SGHTA and CDR2 as FQGNSA. Between the trimmed V and J ends, which lost 7 bases and 8 bases, there was a span of 17 bases. The CDR3 sequence is CASTVDRIGGYTF. The DNA for the CDR3 is TGTGCCAGCACCGTGGACAGAATCGGGGGCTACACCTTC.

This rearrangement joins TRBV19 to TRBJ2-1, with 9 bases that match TRBD2. The CDR3 runs 18 residues. From germline, CDR1 is LNHDA and CDR2 SQIVND (reference sequence). V dropped 6 bases and J dropped 7; count of bases not matched to a gene: 19. CDR3 DNA sequence: TGTGCCAGTAGCTCCACATCGCTGCGGGGGGGCCGGGGGAATGAGCAGTTCTTC. This codes for CASSSTSLRGGRGNEQFF. Complete variable domain (other parts from reference TRBV19 and TRBJ2-1): DGGITQSPKYLFRKEGQNVTLSCEQNLNHDAMYWYRQDPGQGLRLIYYSQIVNDFQKGDIAEGYSVSREKKESFPLTVTSAQKNPTAFYLCASSSTSLRGGRGNEQFFGPGTRLTVL.

The CDR3 sequence is CASSEFQGGSYTF. CDR3 DNA sequence: TGTGCCAGCAGTGAATTCCAGGGCGGGAGCTACACCTTC. V gene TRBV25-1 combines with J gene TRBJ1-2, with D tentatively TRBD1 (5 bases). Germline CDR1 MGHDK, CDR2 SYGVNS. The CDR3 length is 13 residues. Trimming shortened V by 1 base and J by 9 bases, and 12 bases separated the two germline ends.

V usage is TRBV7-2 and J usage is TRBJ2-3; 8 bases map to TRBD1. CDR3 length: 16 amino acids. Germline CDR1 reads SGHTA; CDR2 reads FQGNSA. Trimming at V came to 1 base and at J to 1 base, leaving 4 bases not matched to a gene. The CDR3 DNA follows: TGTGCCAGCAGCTTAGGTCAGGGGGCCGGCACAGATACGCAGTATTTT. As protein: CASSLGQGAGTDTQYF.

This chain joins TRBV5-1 and TRBJ2-2, with TRBD1 as a possible D gene (5 bases). Germline V lookup: CDR1 SGHRS, CDR2 YFSETQ. V dropped 0 bases and J dropped 0 bases, with 6 bases sitting between them. The CDR3 totals 15 residues. Written as DNA, the CDR3 is TGCGCCAGCAGCTTGGCGACAGCGAACACCGGGGAGCTGTTTTTT. It is translated as CASSLATANTGELFF.

The V gene is TRBV27, the J gene TRBJ2-5; D gene ambiguous. The V end was cut by 9 bases, the J end by 7 bases, with 12 bases between. Per germline, CDR1 MNHEY and CDR2 SMNVEV (reference sequence). The CDR3 runs to 11 residues. DNA for the CDR3: TGTGCCAGTGAGAAGTTCGGGACCCAGTACTTC. Translation gives CASEKFGTQYF.

This rearrangement joins TRBV24-1 to TRBJ1-1; D not resolved. The CDR3 spans 12 residues. Germline-derived CDR1 and CDR2 are KGHDR and SFDVKD. V lost 5 bases and J 3 bases, leaving 6 bases between the germline ends. The CDR3 region has the DNA TGTGCCACCAGTGGAGAGCACACTGAAGCTTTCTTT. Translated: CATSGEHTEAFF.

The chain's CDR3 is CASSIFAGGDTGELFF. As DNA, the CDR3 is TGTGCCAGTAGTATATTTGCGGGCGGAGATACCGGGGAGCTGTTTTTT. The rearrangement joins TRBV19 to TRBJ2-2; tentatively, D is TRBD2 (5 bases). The CDR3 contains 16 residues. V was trimmed by 2 bases and J by 5 bases, leaving 15 bases between them. The germline CDR1 and CDR2 sequences are LNHDA and SQIVND (reference sequence).

The J gene is TRBJ2-2, the V gene TRBV30; 7 nucleotides line up with TRBD2. Looked up from germline, CDR1 is GTSNPN and CDR2 is SVGIG (reference sequence). The V gene end was trimmed by 0 bases and the J gene end by 6 bases; junction bases not matched to a gene: 7. CDR3 size: 15 residues. The CDR3 spells CAWSVRPSGPGELFF. DNA of the CDR3: TGTGCCTGGAGTGTACGCCCTAGCGGCCCCGGGGAGCTGTTTTTT.

Turning to this clone: An end of the junction does not agree with germline; a read error may underlie this. The J gene is TRBJ1-1, the V gene TRBV6-5; weak D call: TRBD1 (6 bases). The CDR3 loop spans 13 amino acids. From germline, CDR1 is MNHEY and CDR2 SVGAGI. The CDR3 is CATSSQGNTEAFF. DNA of the CDR3: TGTGCCACCAGTTCACAGGGCAACACTGAAGCTTTCTTT.

V and J are TRBV2 and TRBJ2-7; 12 bases line up with TRBD2. CDR1 is SNHLY, CDR2 FYNNEI, per germline. V trimming: 6 bases; J trimming: 3 bases; junction bases outside the gene matches: 3. CDR3 length equals 14 residues. DNA for the CDR3: TGTGCCAGCAGGCCGGGACTAGCGGGCTACGAGCAGTACTTC. It translates to CASRPGLAGYEQYF.

CDR3 in DNA: TGTGCCAGCAGCTCTGCTTGGACAGGGGACGGTCAGCCCCAGCATTTT. Its translation: CASSSAWTGDGQPQHF. The V gene is TRBV5-6, the J gene TRBJ1-5, with 9 bases lining up with TRBD1. V shed 3 bases, J shed 6 bases, and the junction held 10 bases outside the gene matches. Per germline, CDR1 SGHDT and CDR2 YYEEEE. This CDR3 region has 16 residues. Variable domain in full (rest from reference TRBV5-6 and TRBJ1-5): DAGVTQSPTHLIKTRGQQVTLRCSPKSGHDTVSWYQQALGQGPQFIFQYYEEEERQRGNFPDRFSGHQFPNYSSELNVNALLLGDSALYLCASSSAWTGDGQPQHFGDGTRLSIL.

The rearrangement joins TRBV2 to TRBJ2-1, with D maybe TRBD2 (5 bases). This CDR3 spans 15 amino acids. The germline V gene encodes CDR1 SNHLY and CDR2 FYNNEI. V was clipped by 4 bases and J by 0 bases, with 10 bases between them. The CDR3 DNA is TGTGCCAGCAGTGCTAGCCGGAGCTCCTACAATGAGCAGTTCTTC. Translation: CASSASRSSYNEQFF.

The V call is TRBV11-2, the J call TRBJ1-4, with D maybe TRBD1 (5 bases). The CDR3 spans 16 residues. The germline CDR1 and CDR2 sequences are SGHAT and FQNNGV. Trimming pared 3 bases from V and 8 bases from J, leaving 19 bases between. CDR3 DNA: TGTGCCAGCAGCTTGGGAGCGCGGGGGAGAGGCGAAAAACTGTTTTTT. Translation gives CASSLGARGRGEKLFF.

The chain uses TRBV18 and TRBJ2-7; TRBD2 might be the D (6 bases). CDR3 length equals 15 residues. Deletions cut 3 bases from V and 3 bases from J, with 15 bases between. Germline CDR1 KGHSH, CDR2 LQKENI. The CDR3 reads CASSPGAGSHYEQYF. CDR3 sequence (DNA): TGTGCCAGCTCACCTGGGGCGGGATCCCACTACGAGCAGTACTTC.

The chain joins TRBV5-5 to TRBJ1-4; 7 bases fit TRBD1. V shed 2 bases, J shed 0 bases, and the junction held 10 bases outside the gene matches. Germline CDR1 is SGHKS and CDR2 is YYEKEE (reference sequence). The CDR3 covers 18 residues. Written as DNA, the CDR3 is TGTGCCAGCAGCTTACGCGGGACAGATTATGCAACTAATGAAAAACTGTTTTTT. The encoded protein is CASSLRGTDYATNEKLFF. Looking up the rest from reference TRBV5-5 and TRBJ1-4 gives the full variable domain: DAGVTQSPTHLIKTRGQQVTLRCSPISGHKSVSWYQQVLGQGPQFIFQYYEKEERGRGNFPDRFSARQFPNYSSELNVNALLLGDSALYLCASSLRGTDYATNEKLFFGSGTQLSVL.

The chain uses TRBV9 and TRBJ2-3, with D possibly being TRBD2 (6 bases). V lost 2 bases and J 4 bases, leaving 17 bases between the germline ends. Germline CDR1 and CDR2: SGDLS and YYNGEE. This CDR3 has 16 residues. The CDR3 loop is CASSVAVGGEADTQYF. DNA of the CDR3: TGTGCCAGCAGCGTCGCAGTCGGGGGAGAAGCAGATACGCAGTATTTT. Looking up the rest from reference TRBV9 and TRBJ2-3 gives the full variable domain: DSGVTQTPKHLITATGQRVTLRCSPRSGDLSVYWYQQSLDQGLQFLIQYYNGEERAKGNILERFSAQQFPDLHSELNLSSLELGDSALYFCASSVAVGGEADTQYFGPGTRLTVL.

In this sample, this clone turned up once. The gene calls are TRBV11-2 and TRBJ2-3; perhaps TRBD1 as D (6 bases). Trimming removed 6 bases from V and 2 bases from J, with 15 bases in between. The CDR3 has 15 residues. Germline CDR1 is SGHAT and CDR2 is FQNNGV. CDR3 sequence reads: CASRFTGTLTDTQYF. CDR3 nucleotides: TGTGCCAGCAGGTTCACCGGGACACTCACAGATACGCAGTATTTT.

V is TRBV30 and J is TRBJ1-2, with D uncertain. This CDR3 contains 13 residues. Germline CDR1 is GTSNPN and CDR2 is SVGIG (reference sequence). Trimming took 3 bases from V and 7 from J, leaving 15 bases between them. The DNA of the CDR3 is TGTGCCTGGAGAGACCCCGGCCGAGGTGGCTACACCTTC. Translating gives CAWRDPGRGGYTF.

The V gene is TRBV28, the J gene TRBJ1-6; no firm D call. The V and J ends lost 5 bases and 9 bases respectively, with 5 bases between them. Germline V gene sequence: CDR1 MDHEN, CDR2 SYDVKM. This CDR3 comprises 11 residues. Here the CDR3 DNA reads TGTGCCAGCAGTGGAGGTTCACCCCTCCACTTT. As protein: CASSGGSPLHF.

This clone appeared a few times. The J gene is TRBJ2-1, the V gene TRBV2, with 16 bases that match TRBD2. The V gene end was trimmed by 7 bases and the J gene end by 3 bases; junction bases not matched to a gene: 12. This CDR3 has 19 amino acids. CDR1 is SNHLY, CDR2 FYNNEI, per germline. DNA for the CDR3: TGTGCCAGCACCGAAACTGGGACTAGCGGGAGGGCCATCTACAATGAGCAGTTCTTC. Translating it yields CASTETGTSGRAIYNEQFF.

The V and J genes are TRBV19 and TRBJ2-7; possibly TRBD2 for D (5 bases). V was shortened by 4 bases and J by 5 bases, with 12 bases between the two germline ends. The germline V gene encodes CDR1 LNHDA and CDR2 SQIVND (reference sequence). CDR3 size: 13 residues. The CDR3 region is CASSSPGMDEQYF. Written as DNA, the CDR3 is TGTGCCAGTAGTAGTCCGGGGATGGACGAGCAGTACTTC. Supplemented by reference TRBV19 and TRBJ2-7, the full variable domain reads DGGITQSPKYLFRKEGQNVTLSCEQNLNHDAMYWYRQDPGQGLRLIYYSQIVNDFQKGDIAEGYSVSREKKESFPLTVTSAQKNPTAFYLCASSSPGMDEQYFGPGTRLTVT.